Below are 32 T cell receptor beta chains sequenced from a single sample in a study of T-cell memory formation after mild COVID-19. Each CDR3 protein is one row after TCRdb ran MiXCR on the 5' RACE reads. The sample yields approximately 100,000 distinct CDR3 sequences, around 10% seen once. The sequencing sample was made of PBMCs or a T cell subset sorted from them (not recorded which). These receptors came from a man younger than 35 who had mild COVID-19 (a few samples of this study predate the infection). Cell type and time point are not known.

This clonotype has more than one count but fewer than ten. The CDR3 coding sequence is TGTGCCAGCAGCTTCACCGAGGCCTACGAGCAGTACTTC. It codes for CASSFTEAYEQYF. This chain links TRBV7-9 with TRBJ2-7; D is ambiguous. The V end was cut by 3 bases, the J end by 2 bases, with 8 bases between. This CDR3 is built from 13 residues. Germline V lookup: CDR1 SEHNR, CDR2 FQNEAQ (reference sequence).

This clonotype was seen ten or more times. This sequence joins TRBV6-2 or TRBV6-3 and TRBJ2-3, with 10 positions matching TRBD2. V dropped 5 bases and J dropped 2; count of bases not matched to a gene: 7. CDR3 size: 16 residues. Germline CDR1 and CDR2: MNHEY and SVGEGT. In DNA form, the CDR3 reads TGTGCCAGCAGTCCCGGGACTAGCGTCGTCACAGATACGCAGTATTTT. It translates to CASSPGTSVVTDTQYF.

V gene TRBV19 combines with J gene TRBJ2-1, with a possible D match to TRBD2 (5 bases). Trimming left V 2 bases short and J 6 bases short, with 14 bases between. Germline CDR1 LNHDA, CDR2 SQIVND (reference sequence). The CDR3 runs 15 residues. The CDR3 loop is CASSIIPTTGNEQFF. CDR3 in DNA: TGTGCCAGTAGTATAATCCCGACTACCGGCAATGAGCAGTTCTTC.

This clonotype was seen more than once but under ten times. The J gene is TRBJ2-1, the V gene TRBV7-9; unclear D gene. The CDR3 is 12 amino acids. Germline V gene sequence: CDR1 SEHNR, CDR2 FQNEAQ (reference sequence). V lost 5 bases to trimming and J lost 5 bases, with 7 bases between them. The CDR3 DNA reads as TGTGCCAGCAGCCAACAGAACAATGAGCAGTTCTTC. This sequence encodes CASSQQNNEQFF. Full variable domain (missing parts from reference TRBV7-9 and TRBJ2-1): DTGVSQNPRHKITKRGQNVTFRCDPISEHNRLYWYRQTLGQGPEFLTYFQNEAQLEKSRLLSDRFSAERPKGSFSTLEIQRTEQGDSAMYLCASSQQNNEQFFGPGTRLTVL.

This clonotype has a handful of counts. The chain links TRBV7-8 to TRBJ1-5; possible D gene TRBD1, 6 bases. V was clipped by 7 bases and J by 0 bases, with 19 bases between them. This CDR3 comprises 17 residues. Germline lookup yields CDR1 SGHVS and CDR2 FQNEAQ. The CDR3 protein is CASKEEAGTTSNQPQHF. CDR3 DNA sequence: TGTGCCAGCAAAGAAGAAGCCGGGACAACTAGCAATCAGCCCCAGCATTTT.

In its sample, this clonotype was seen a few times. This sequence joins TRBV15 and TRBJ2-6; tentative D call: TRBD1 (7 bases). Germline-derived CDR1 and CDR2 are LNHNV and YYDKDF (reference sequence). The ends were cut back, 8 bases at V and 0 bases at J, with 17 bases in the middle. This CDR3 is 17 amino acids long. The CDR3 nucleotides are TGTGCCACCGGTCAGGGGGGAAGTTTCTCTGGGGCCAACGTCCTGACTTTC. Protein: CATGQGGSFSGANVLTF.

There are a few counts of this clonotype. The genes are TRBV20-1 and TRBJ2-7; TRBD2 matches 8 bases. After removal of 1 base from V and 2 bases from J, the junction contained 7 bases not matched to a gene. This CDR3 has 15 amino acids. Germline V lookup: CDR1 DFQATT, CDR2 SNEGSKA (reference sequence). The CDR3 bases are TGCAGTGCTAGAGGGAGCGGGGGTCTACCCTACGAGCAGTACTTC. This encodes CSARGSGGLPYEQYF.

This clonotype occurred a few times. The chain carries TRBV19 and TRBJ2-2, with D perhaps TRBD1 or TRBD2 (5 bases each). The CDR3 is made up of 15 amino acids. Germline CDR1 reads LNHDA; CDR2 reads SQIVND (reference sequence). V was trimmed by 1 base and J by 6 bases, leaving 12 bases between them. CDR3 in DNA: TGTGCCAGTAGTATAGCAGCCAGGGACGCCGGGGAGCTGTTTTTT. This codes for CASSIAARDAGELFF.

The chain couples TRBV12-3 or TRBV12-4 to TRBJ2-1; 16 positions agree with TRBD2. CDR3 length: 16 residues. The J segment lost 6 bases and the V segment lost 3 bases, leaving 2 bases of the junction unmatched. In DNA, the CDR3 is TGTGCCAGCAGTTTGGGACTAGCGGGGGGGCCCAATGAGCAGTTCTTC. Its protein product is CASSLGLAGGPNEQFF.

This clonotype was counted a few times. This chain connects TRBV27 to TRBJ2-1; D not certain. The CDR3 spans 12 residues. Per germline, CDR1 MNHEY and CDR2 SMNVEV (reference sequence). Trimming left V 5 bases short and J 1 base short, with 3 bases between. CDR3 DNA: TGTGCCAGCAGTGTGTCCTACAATGAGCAGTTCTTC. As protein: CASSVSYNEQFF.

Only a few counts were recorded for this clonotype. The V gene is TRBV7-9, the J gene TRBJ1-3; D is possibly TRBD1 (6 bases). The germline gives CDR1 SEHNR, CDR2 FQNEAQ (reference sequence). This CDR3 spans 14 amino acids. V lost 5 bases to trimming and J lost 4 bases, with 12 bases between them. For the CDR3, the DNA is TGTGCCAGCAGCCGACCGGGACAAGGAAACACCATATATTTT. Translation: CASSRPGQGNTIYF.

In this sample, this clonotype turned up once. A junction boundary mismatches the germline segment, possibly from a read error. The rearrangement joins TRBV6-2 or TRBV6-3 to TRBJ1-5; no firm D call. The CDR3 totals 15 residues. Looked up from germline, CDR1 is MNHEY and CDR2 is SVGEGT. The CDR3 reads CASSDPGERAQPKHF. DNA for the CDR3: TGTGCCAGCAGTGACCCCGGGGAAAGGGCTCAGCCCAAGCATTTT.

This clonotype was detected once. The V call is TRBV6-2 or TRBV6-3, the J call TRBJ1-1; TRBD1 agrees at 7 bases. After removal of 5 bases from V and 1 base from J, the junction contained 7 bases not matched to a gene. Germline V CDR1 and CDR2: MNHEY, SVGEGT. This CDR3 is 15 amino acids long. The CDR3 bases are TGTGCCAGCAGTGCCCGTGACAGGGCGAACACTGAAGCTTTCTTT. Its protein product is CASSARDRANTEAFF.

This clonotype was seen many times. This chain links TRBV7-3 with TRBJ2-3; 9 bases agree with TRBD2. The CDR3 is 15 amino acids. Germline lookup yields CDR1 SGHTA and CDR2 FQGTGA. The junction had 7 bases not matched to a gene; V was cut back by 4 bases and J by 5 bases. The CDR3 coding sequence is TGTGCCAGCAGCTCCAGCGGGGGGCTCCAAGATACGCAGTATTTT. Protein: CASSSSGGLQDTQYF. The full variable domain, completed using reference TRBV7-3 and TRBJ2-3, is GAGVSQTPSNKVTEKGKYVELRCDPISGHTALYWYRQSLGQGPEFLIYFQGTGAADDSGLPNDRFFAVRPEGSVSTLKIQRTERGDSAVYLCASSSSGGLQDTQYFGPGTRLTVL.

This clonotype was seen many times. The chain joins TRBV29-1 to TRBJ2-2, with TRBD1 as a possible D gene (6 bases). The CDR3 is 14 amino acids. Trimming took 7 bases from V and 1 from J, leaving 13 bases between them. Per germline, CDR1 SQVTM and CDR2 ANQGSEA. This CDR3 is CSAPMTGNTGELFF. Written as DNA, the CDR3 is TGCAGCGCCCCAATGACAGGGAACACCGGGGAGCTGTTTTTT.

This clonotype was observed a few times. As DNA, the CDR3 is TGTGCCACCAGCAGAGAATCCGGGGGATGGCGAGAGACCCAGTACTTC. Translated, it gives CATSRESGGWRETQYF. The chain is built from TRBV15 and TRBJ2-5; a weak D match, TRBD2 (6 bases). This CDR3 has 16 residues. The V and J ends lost 0 bases and 4 bases respectively, with 15 bases between them. Looked up from germline, CDR1 is LNHNV and CDR2 is YYDKDF (reference sequence). Drawing the rest from reference TRBV15 and TRBJ2-5, the complete variable domain is DAMVIQNPRYQVTQFGKPVTLSCSQTLNHNVMYWYQQKSSQAPKLLFHYYDKDFNNEADTPDNFQSRRPNTSFCFLDIRSPGLGDTAMYLCATSRESGGWRETQYFGPGTRLLVL.

As to this clonotype: It may be a read error: a sequence one base away is much more abundant. The chain is built from TRBV7-7 and TRBJ2-1; the D is unclear. This CDR3 has 14 residues. Germline V CDR1 and CDR2: SSHAT, FNYEAQ (reference sequence). The CDR3 here is CASSRVGQFDEQFF. The CDR3 nucleotides are TGTGCTAGCAGTCGGGTGGGTCAGTTTGATGAGCAGTTCTTC.

This clonotype showed up just a few times. The chain couples TRBV18 to TRBJ2-1; 7 nucleotides agree with TRBD1. The junction had 4 bases not matched to a gene; V was cut back by 6 bases and J by 2 bases. The CDR3 consists of 14 residues. Germline assignment: CDR1 KGHSH and CDR2 LQKENI. The CDR3 spells CASSRDSTYNEQFF. The CDR3 DNA is TGTGCCAGCTCCCGGGACAGCACCTACAATGAGCAGTTCTTC.

This clonotype showed up just a few times. V gene TRBV6-6 combines with J gene TRBJ2-7; 9 nucleotides line up with TRBD2. J lost 7 bases, V lost 3 bases, and 7 bases had no gene match. Germline values: CDR1 MNHNY, CDR2 SVGAGI (reference sequence). The CDR3 covers 14 residues. The CDR3, as DNA: TGTGCCAGCAGTTATGGTAGCGGGGGTGGGGAGCAGTACTTC. Translating gives CASSYGSGGGEQYF.

This clonotype was picked up one time. A much bigger clone sits one base away, suggesting this may be a read error. The V call is TRBV27, the J call TRBJ2-2, with 10 bases fitting TRBD2. The CDR3 contains 16 residues. Germline values: CDR1 MNHEY, CDR2 SMNVEV (reference sequence). CDR3: CAGSPSGGVNTGELFF. The CDR3 coding sequence is TGTGCCGGCAGTCCGAGCGGGGGGGTGAACACCGGGGAGCTGTTTTTT.

The chain employs TRBV4-1 and TRBJ2-1, with TRBD1 identical over 7 bases. The CDR3 length is 15 residues. Germline V gene lookup returns CDR1 MGHRA and CDR2 YSYEKL. Trimming removed 2 bases from V and 6 bases from J; junction bases left unmatched: 7. This CDR3 reads CASSQSTGYGNEQFF. CDR3 bases: TGCGCCAGCAGCCAATCGACAGGGTACGGCAATGAGCAGTTCTTC.

This chain links TRBV7-9 with TRBJ1-2, with a tentative D call TRBD1 (6 bases). This CDR3 region has 14 residues. In germline, CDR1 is SEHNR, CDR2 FQNEAQ (reference sequence). V gave up 3 bases and J gave up 0 bases, with 8 bases separating them. The CDR3 spells CASSFRGPNYGYTF. DNA of the CDR3: TGTGCCAGCAGCTTCAGGGGTCCTAACTATGGCTACACCTTC.

This clonotype was seen ten or more times. The chain is built from TRBV13 and TRBJ2-2; 9 bases agree with TRBD1. The CDR3 consists of 15 residues. Germline trimming cut 5 bases from V and 6 bases from J; bases unmatched to any gene: 7. The germline V gene encodes CDR1 PRHDT and CDR2 FYEKMQ (reference sequence). In nucleotides, the CDR3 is TGTGCCAGCAGCATGGGACAGGGAGTCCCCGGGGAGCTGTTTTTT. It yields the protein CASSMGQGVPGELFF.

In its sample, this clonotype was seen many times. The chain uses TRBV7-9 and TRBJ1-1, with 7 nucleotides matching TRBD1. With V trimmed by 5 bases and J by 3 bases, 9 bases remained unmatched. The CDR3 is 15 residues long. Germline V CDR1 and CDR2: SEHNR, FQNEAQ (reference sequence). CDR3 in DNA: TGTGCCAGCAGCGGTAACCAGGGGGGGGACACTGAAGCTTTCTTT. It specifies CASSGNQGGDTEAFF.

This clonotype has just a few counts. The gene calls are TRBV19 and TRBJ2-1, with TRBD2 matching 11 bases. Germline CDR1 and CDR2: LNHDA and SQIVND (reference sequence). The trim removed 3 bases at V and 4 bases at J, leaving 5 bases unmatched. This CDR3 is built from 16 residues. The CDR3: CASSITSGGPYNEQFF. In DNA form, the CDR3 reads TGTGCCAGTAGTATTACTAGCGGGGGACCTTACAATGAGCAGTTCTTC.

The V gene is TRBV6-2 or TRBV6-3, the J gene TRBJ1-3; no clear D gene. CDR3 length equals 16 residues. Trimming took 8 bases from V and 0 from J, leaving 17 bases between them. CDR1 and CDR2 from the germline V gene are MNHEY and SVGEGT. CDR3 DNA: TGTGCCAGCCAACCCTTGGACCTACTCTCTGGAAACACCATATATTTT. It is translated as CASQPLDLLSGNTIYF.

There are many counts of this clonotype. V is TRBV7-3 and J is TRBJ2-3; either TRBD1 or TRBD2 may fit D (5 bases each). Per the germline V gene, CDR1 is SGHTA and CDR2 is FQGTGA. The CDR3 runs to 16 residues. V was clipped by 0 bases and J by 2 bases, with 12 bases between them. The CDR3 DNA reads TGTGCCAGCAGCTTAACATCGGGGACCTTCACAGATACGCAGTATTTT. It yields the protein CASSLTSGTFTDTQYF.

This clonotype was detected only a few times. The CDR3 protein is CASSLGLAVFF. Written as DNA, the CDR3 is TGTGCCAGCAGTCTCGGACTAGCGGTTTTCTTC. This chain links TRBV12-3 or TRBV12-4 with TRBJ2-1, with TRBD2 identical over 10 bases. The length of the CDR3 is 11 residues. Losses at the gene ends were 5 bases for V and 16 bases for J; bases not matched to a gene: 5.

This clonotype was detected ten times or more. The chain couples TRBV5-1 to TRBJ2-7; 11 bases map to TRBD1. The trim removed 5 bases at V and 4 bases at J, leaving 5 bases unmatched. This CDR3 contains 14 residues. Per the germline V gene, CDR1 is SGHRS and CDR2 is YFSETQ. The CDR3 reads CASSLGTGGYEQYV. The CDR3 DNA sequence: TGCGCCAGCAGTCTTGGGACAGGGGGATACGAGCAGTACGTC.

This clonotype has only a few counts. CDR3 protein: CATSRDRGISQPQHF. DNA of the CDR3: TGTGCCACCAGCAGAGATAGAGGCATAAGTCAGCCCCAGCATTTT. The V and J genes are TRBV15 and TRBJ1-5; no clear D gene. The CDR3 runs 15 residues. CDR1 and CDR2 (germline): LNHNV, YYDKDF (reference sequence). Between the trimmed V and J ends, which lost 0 bases and 6 bases, there was a span of 12 bases.

This clonotype was seen at least ten times. The V gene is TRBV27, the J gene TRBJ2-1, with D possibly being TRBD1 or TRBD2 (5 bases each). The CDR3 is made up of 13 amino acids. The germline V gene has CDR1 MNHEY and CDR2 SMNVEV (reference sequence). The ends were cut back, 6 bases at V and 7 bases at J, with 13 bases in the middle. DNA of the CDR3: TGTGCCAGCAGCCCTTCTGGGGGAAATGAGCAGTTCTTC. Protein sequence: CASSPSGGNEQFF.

The chain is built from TRBV6-1 and TRBJ1-2; the D is unclear. Trimming removed 3 bases at V and 0 bases at J, with 8 bases between. Germline CDR1 MNHNS, CDR2 SASEGT. The CDR3 loop spans 14 amino acids. CDR3 coding DNA: TGTGCCAGCAGTGATTTCGGGGCTAACTATGGCTACACCTTC. Translation gives CASSDFGANYGYTF.